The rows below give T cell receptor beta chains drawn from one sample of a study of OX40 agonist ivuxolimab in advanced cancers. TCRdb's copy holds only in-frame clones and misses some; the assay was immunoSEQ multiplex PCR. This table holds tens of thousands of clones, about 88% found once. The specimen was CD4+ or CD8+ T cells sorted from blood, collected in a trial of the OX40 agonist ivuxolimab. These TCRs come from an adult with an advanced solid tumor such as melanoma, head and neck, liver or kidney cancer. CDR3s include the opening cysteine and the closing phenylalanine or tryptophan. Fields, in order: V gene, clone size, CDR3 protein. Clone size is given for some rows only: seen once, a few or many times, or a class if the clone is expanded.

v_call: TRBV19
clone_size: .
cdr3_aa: CASSIAANPQPQHF

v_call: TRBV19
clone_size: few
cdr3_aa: CASSVAPFSYEQYF

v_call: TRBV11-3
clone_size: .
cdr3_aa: CASSLDMYTQYF

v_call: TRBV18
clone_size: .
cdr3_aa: CASSLSGGPGETQYF

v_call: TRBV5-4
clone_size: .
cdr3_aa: CASTAHSREETQYF

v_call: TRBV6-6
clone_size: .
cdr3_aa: CASSYSTGKAYEQYF

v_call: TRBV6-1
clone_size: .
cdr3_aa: CASSEARGYSNQPQHF

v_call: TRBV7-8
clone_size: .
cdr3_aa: CASSASARNAQYF

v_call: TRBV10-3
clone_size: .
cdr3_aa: CAISPGTDTQYF

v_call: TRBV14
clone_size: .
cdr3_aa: CASSQNIGTSGSYNEQFF

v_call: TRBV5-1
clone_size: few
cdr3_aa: CASSPSSYEQYF

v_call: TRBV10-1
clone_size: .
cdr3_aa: CASSAGPQGNYGYTF

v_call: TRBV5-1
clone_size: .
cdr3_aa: CASSLNGLDPYEQYF

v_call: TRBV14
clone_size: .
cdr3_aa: CASSQSGPEAFF

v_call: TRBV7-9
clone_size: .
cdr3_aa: CASSLGREVDEQYF

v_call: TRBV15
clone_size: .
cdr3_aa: CATSRDRGAVFYGYTF

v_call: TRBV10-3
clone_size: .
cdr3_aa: CAISELDPYNEQFF

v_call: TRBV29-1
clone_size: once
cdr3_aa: CNPRDRRNTEAFF

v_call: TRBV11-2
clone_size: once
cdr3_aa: CASSPDTDEQYF

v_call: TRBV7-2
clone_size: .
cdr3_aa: CASSLTLLVTQGDYGYTF

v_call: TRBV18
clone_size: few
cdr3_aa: CASSLSGTNYGYTF

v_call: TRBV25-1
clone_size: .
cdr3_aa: CASSGTAGGLYF

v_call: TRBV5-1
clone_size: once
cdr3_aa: CASSPLAQNTEAFF

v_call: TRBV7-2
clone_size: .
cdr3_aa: CARGLAGETDTQYF

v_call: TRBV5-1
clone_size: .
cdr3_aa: CASSPGGTTYYEQYF

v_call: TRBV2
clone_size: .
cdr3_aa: CASTRTEETQYF

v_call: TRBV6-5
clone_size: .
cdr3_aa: CASSYTGPRGEAFF

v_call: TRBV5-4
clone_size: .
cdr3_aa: CASSSKDRSYEQYF

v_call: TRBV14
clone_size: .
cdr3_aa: CASSLGTGPTYEQYF

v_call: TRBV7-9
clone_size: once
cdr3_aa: CASSLDTSVHEQFF

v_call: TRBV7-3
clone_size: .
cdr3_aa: CASGRGMLETQYF

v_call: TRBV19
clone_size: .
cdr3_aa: CASSMYRSEQYF

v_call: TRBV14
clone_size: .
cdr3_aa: CASSQVVGIAGRYEQYF

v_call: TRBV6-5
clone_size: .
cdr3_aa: CASSGQYEQYF

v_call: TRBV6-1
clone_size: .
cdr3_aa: CARHREGREQFF

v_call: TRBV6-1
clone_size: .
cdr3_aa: CASSGNRVGAFF

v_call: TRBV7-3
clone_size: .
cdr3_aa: CASSFKAGVEDTQYF

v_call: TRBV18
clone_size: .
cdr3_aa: CASSPPKGSESTDTQYF

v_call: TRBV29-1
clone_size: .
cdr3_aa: CSAAPGHGYEQYF

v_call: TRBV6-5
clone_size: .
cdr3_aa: CASRRLGVPTDTQYF

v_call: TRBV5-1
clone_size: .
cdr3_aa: CASSLEGDTQYF

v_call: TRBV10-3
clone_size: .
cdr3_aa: CAINRGGSSTEAFF

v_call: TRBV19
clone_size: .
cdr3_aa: CASSSRDREGTTNEKLFF

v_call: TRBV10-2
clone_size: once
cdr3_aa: CATGSGQLYGYTF